This T cell receptor beta chain comes out of a study of control samples from healthy donors and cancer patients. The protocol was immunoSEQ multiplex PCR, while the TCRdb copy is restricted to in-frame clones and leaves out a portion. The profile covers under 80,000 clones, with 94% appearing a single time and approximately 2.5% taken by the ten largest. The germline gives CDR1 SNHLY, CDR2 FYNNEI. V shed 5 bases and J shed 7 bases, with 14 bases lying between them. The CDR3 totals 14 residues. The sequenced material came from blood. The TCR sequence derives from a woman in her 30s in good health. This chain links TRBV2 with TRBJ1-4, with D possibly being TRBD1 (5 bases). Written as DNA, the CDR3 is TGTGCCAGCAGTCCGAGCAGGGTGGGTGAAAAACTGTTTTTT. Protein sequence: CASSPSRVGEKLFF.